This TCR beta chain is from a study of technical replicates of blood from several donors. Assay: immunoSEQ multiplex PCR; the TCRdb copy retains only in-frame clones and omits some. The table records more than 65,000 clones, around nine tenths of them present only once. Germline assignment: CDR1 SEHNR and CDR2 FQNEAQ (reference sequence). The length of the CDR3 is 19 residues. V was pared by 1 base and J by 4 bases, with 12 bases of the junction left unmatched. This sequence joins TRBV7-9 and TRBJ2-7, with TRBD2 matching over 14 bases. The sequence derives from a human donor in good health. Sequenced material: T cells isolated from PBMCs. The CDR3 here is CASSLDALWGLAGAYEQYF. The CDR3 DNA reads TGTGCCAGCAGCTTAGACGCCTTGTGGGGACTAGCGGGAGCGTACGAGCAGTACTTC. Variable domain in full (rest from reference TRBV7-9 and TRBJ2-7): DTGVSQNPRHKITKRGQNVTFRCDPISEHNRLYWYRQTLGQGPEFLTYFQNEAQLEKSRLLSDRFSAERPKGSFSTLEIQRTEQGDSAMYLCASSLDALWGLAGAYEQYFGPGTRLTVT.